Listed below are T cell receptor beta chains from one sample, sequenced in a study of vaccination effects on CD4 cells after COVID-19. Their antigen targets remain unknown. The protocol was immunoSEQ multiplex PCR, while the TCRdb copy is restricted to in-frame clones and leaves out a portion. This table has approximately 47,000 clones, 70% to 80% appearing once. Sequenced here: CD4+ T cells from PBMCs cultured without peptide, sampled before COVID-19 vaccination. Every receptor here comes from a human donor who had a prior SARS-CoV-2 infection. CDR3s include the opening cysteine and the closing phenylalanine or tryptophan. A D gene is named only where the DNA matches it firmly. The size entry is marked missing in some rows and otherwise reads once, few, many or a size class.

D,J,size,V,CDR3,DNA
TRBD1,TRBJ2-7,-,TRBV23-1,CASTGQGTREQYF,TGCGCCAGCACCGGACAGGGTACGCGCGAGCAGTACTTC
-,TRBJ2-5,-,TRBV7-9,CASSLAVQYRTQYF,TGTGCCAGCAGCTTAGCGGTTCAGTACAGGACCCAGTACTTC
-,TRBJ2-1,-,TRBV27,CASSLTTEGGKFF,TGTGCCAGCAGTCTGACTACCGAGGGCGGAAAGTTCTTC
-,TRBJ2-5,few,TRBV5-1,CASSLITLETQYF,TGCGCCAGCAGCTTAATTACTCTGGAGACCCAGTACTTC
-,TRBJ1-6,-,TRBV4-3,CASSQEVWHPLHF,TGCGCCAGCAGCCAAGAAGTTTGGCACCCCCTCCACTTT
-,TRBJ1-5,-,TRBV19,CASKLYRASNQPQHF,TGTGCCAGTAAACTATACAGGGCTAGCAATCAGCCCCAGCATTTT
-,TRBJ2-7,few,TRBV3-1/TRBV3-2,CASSQDVRLTYEQYF,TGTGCCAGCAGCCAAGACGTCCGACTAACTTACGAGCAGTACTTC
-,TRBJ1-2,few,TRBV19,CASRGTDNYGYTF,TGTGCCAGCCGGGGGACGGATAACTATGGCTACACCTTC
-,TRBJ2-2,-,TRBV6-5,CASSTTGSYTGELFF,TGTGCCAGCAGTACCACAGGGTCCTACACCGGGGAGCTGTTTTTT
-,TRBJ1-1,-,TRBV2,CASSEAQTEAFF,TGTGCCAGCAGTGAAGCGCAAACTGAAGCTTTCTTT
TRBD1,TRBJ1-6,few,TRBV5-1,CASSLGTGWSSYNSPLHF,TGCGCCAGCAGCCTCGGGACAGGGTGGAGCTCCTATAATTCACCCCTCCACTTT
-,TRBJ2-1,-,TRBV30,CAWSVLGGQFF,TGTGCCTGGAGTGTATTAGGGGGGCAGTTCTTC
-,TRBJ2-1,-,TRBV3-1/TRBV3-2,CASSQDWGYNEQFF,TGTGCCAGCAGCCAAGATTGGGGCTACAATGAGCAGTTCTTC
-,TRBJ1-1,-,TRBV5-1,CASSVTGLNTEAFF,TGCGCCAGCAGCGTGACAGGACTGAACACTGAAGCTTTCTTT
TRBD2,TRBJ2-5,medium-sized,TRBV3-1/TRBV3-2,CASSQDPGREGRETQYF,TGTGCCAGCAGCCAAGATCCGGGACGGGAGGGCCGGGAGACCCAGTACTTC
-,TRBJ2-5,-,TRBV7-9,CASSLKETQYF,TGTGCCAGCAGCCTTAAAGAGACCCAGTACTTC
TRBD2,TRBJ2-1,-,TRBV4-3,CASSQEGGRASSYNEQFF,TGCGCCAGCAGCCAAGAGGGGGGGAGGGCCAGCTCCTACAATGAGCAGTTCTTC
-,TRBJ2-2,-,TRBV3-1/TRBV3-2,CASSQGWDTGELFF,TGTGCCAGCAGCCAGGGGTGGGACACCGGGGAGCTGTTTTTT
-,TRBJ2-5,-,TRBV7-9,CASSLLGETQYF,TGTGCCAGCAGCTTACTGGGAGAGACCCAGTACTTC
-,TRBJ1-4,few,TRBV5-1,CASSLDGVKNEKLFF,TGCGCCAGCAGCTTGGATGGGGTGAAAAATGAAAAACTGTTTTTT
-,TRBJ2-3,-,TRBV5-1,CASSYGPGLGADTQYF,TGCGCCAGCAGTTATGGTCCGGGGCTGGGCGCAGATACGCAGTATTTT
TRBD1,TRBJ1-3,-,TRBV4-2,CASSLGQANGNTIYF,TGTGCCAGCAGCCTGGGACAGGCGAATGGAAACACCATATATTTT
TRBD1,TRBJ2-5,-,TRBV29-1,CSVDGTGDETQYF,TGCAGCGTTGACGGGACAGGGGATGAGACCCAGTACTTC
-,TRBJ1-6,-,TRBV27,CASSLFGRSDNSPLHF,TGTGCCAGCAGTTTATTTGGGAGGTCGGATAATTCACCCCTCCACTTT
-,TRBJ2-5,-,TRBV18,CASSSDAETQYF,TGTGCCAGCTCATCTGACGCGGAGACCCAGTACTTC
-,TRBJ2-1,-,TRBV3-1/TRBV3-2,CASSSRSSYNEQFF,TGTGCCAGCAGCTCTCGGAGCTCCTACAATGAGCAGTTCTTC
-,TRBJ2-5,-,TRBV7-9,CASSARLLEMTQYF,TGTGCCAGCAGCGCAAGACTACTAGAAATGACCCAGTACTTC
-,TRBJ2-5,few,TRBV24-1,CATSDLGETQYF,TGTGCCACCAGTGATTTAGGAGAGACCCAGTACTTC
TRBD1,TRBJ1-2,-,TRBV5-1,CASSLETGDYGYTF,TGCGCCAGCAGCTTGGAGACAGGGGACTATGGCTACACCTTC
TRBD2,TRBJ2-7,-,TRBV6-2/TRBV6-3,CASSPRTSGNEQYF,TGTGCCAGCAGTCCGCGGACTAGCGGGAACGAGCAGTACTTC
-,TRBJ1-1,-,TRBV15,CATSREKGRDMQAFF,TGTGCCACCAGCAGAGAAAAGGGCCGAGATATGCAAGCTTTCTTT
-,TRBJ2-1,-,TRBV5-3,CARSKGQYNEQFF,TGTGCCAGAAGCAAAGGACAGTACAATGAGCAGTTCTTC
-,TRBJ2-5,-,TRBV5-1,CASSYWSTTEETQYF,TGCGCCAGCAGCTACTGGAGCACTACTGAAGAGACCCAGTACTTC
TRBD1,TRBJ1-1,-,TRBV2,CASRDGQGATEAFF,TGTGCCAGCAGAGATGGACAGGGGGCGACTGAAGCTTTCTTT
TRBD1,TRBJ1-2,-,TRBV7-2,CASSLAPPGQGNYGYTF,TGTGCCAGCAGCTTAGCACCACCGGGACAGGGGAACTATGGCTACACCTTC
TRBD1,TRBJ1-2,once,TRBV5-1,CASSSGTAQIDYGYTF,TGCGCCAGCAGCTCCGGGACAGCCCAAATAGACTATGGCTACACCTTC
-,TRBJ1-6,few,TRBV5-6,CASSLSWDLGNSPLHF,TGTGCCAGCAGCTTGAGCTGGGATCTCGGCAATTCACCCCTCCACTTT
TRBD2,TRBJ2-3,-,TRBV27,CASSALGGGFTDTQYF,TGTGCCAGCAGTGCGCTCGGGGGGGGGTTCACAGATACGCAGTATTTT
-,TRBJ1-3,-,TRBV5-5,CASSQDGYSGNTIYF,TGTGCCAGCAGCCAGGACGGCTACTCTGGAAACACCATATATTTT
-,TRBJ2-6,-,TRBV4-1,CASSRNEGSGANVLTF,TGCGCCAGCAGCCGCAACGAGGGCTCTGGGGCCAACGTCCTGACTTTC
-,TRBJ2-1,-,TRBV9,CASSVAFISEQFF,TGTGCCAGCAGCGTAGCTTTTATCAGTGAGCAGTTCTTC
-,TRBJ2-1,once,TRBV21-1,CASSKGRVGKGQYNEQFF,TGTGCCAGCAGCAAGGGAAGGGTAGGAAAGGGTCAATACAATGAGCAGTTCTTC
-,TRBJ1-1,-,TRBV27,CASSYGGSTEAFF,TGTGCCAGCAGTTATGGGGGTAGCACTGAAGCTTTCTTT
-,TRBJ2-5,-,TRBV6-6,CASSYAGTQYF,TGTGCCAGCAGTTACGCCGGGACCCAGTACTTC
-,TRBJ2-7,few,TRBV11-2,CASSSGYQTGSYEQYF,TGTGCCAGCAGCTCCGGATACCAGACTGGCTCCTACGAGCAGTACTTC